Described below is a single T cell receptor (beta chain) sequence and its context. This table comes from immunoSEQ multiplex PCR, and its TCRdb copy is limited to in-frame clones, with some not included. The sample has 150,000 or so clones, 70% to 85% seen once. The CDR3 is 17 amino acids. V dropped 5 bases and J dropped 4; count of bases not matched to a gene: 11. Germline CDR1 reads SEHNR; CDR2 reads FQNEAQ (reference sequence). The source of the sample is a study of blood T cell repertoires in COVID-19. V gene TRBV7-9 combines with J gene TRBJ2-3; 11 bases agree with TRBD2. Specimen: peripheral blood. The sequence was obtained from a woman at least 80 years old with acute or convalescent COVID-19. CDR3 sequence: CASSDHSGRAEADTQYF. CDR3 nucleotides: TGTGCCAGCAGCGACCATAGCGGGAGGGCCGAGGCAGATACGCAGTATTTT.